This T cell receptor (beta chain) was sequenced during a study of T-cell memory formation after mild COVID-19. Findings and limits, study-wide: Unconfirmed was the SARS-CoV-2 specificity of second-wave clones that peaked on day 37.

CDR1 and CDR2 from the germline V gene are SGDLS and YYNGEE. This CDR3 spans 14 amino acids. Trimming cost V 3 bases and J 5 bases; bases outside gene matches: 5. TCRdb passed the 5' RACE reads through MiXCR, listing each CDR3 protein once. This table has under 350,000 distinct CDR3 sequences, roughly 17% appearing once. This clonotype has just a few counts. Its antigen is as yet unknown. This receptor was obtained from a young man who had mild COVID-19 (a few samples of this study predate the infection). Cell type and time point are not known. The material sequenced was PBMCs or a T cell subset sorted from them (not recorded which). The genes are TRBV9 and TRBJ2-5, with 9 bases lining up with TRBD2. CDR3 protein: CASSAYSGGETQYF. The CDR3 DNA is TGTGCCAGCAGCGCTTATAGCGGGGGTGAGACCCAGTACTTC.